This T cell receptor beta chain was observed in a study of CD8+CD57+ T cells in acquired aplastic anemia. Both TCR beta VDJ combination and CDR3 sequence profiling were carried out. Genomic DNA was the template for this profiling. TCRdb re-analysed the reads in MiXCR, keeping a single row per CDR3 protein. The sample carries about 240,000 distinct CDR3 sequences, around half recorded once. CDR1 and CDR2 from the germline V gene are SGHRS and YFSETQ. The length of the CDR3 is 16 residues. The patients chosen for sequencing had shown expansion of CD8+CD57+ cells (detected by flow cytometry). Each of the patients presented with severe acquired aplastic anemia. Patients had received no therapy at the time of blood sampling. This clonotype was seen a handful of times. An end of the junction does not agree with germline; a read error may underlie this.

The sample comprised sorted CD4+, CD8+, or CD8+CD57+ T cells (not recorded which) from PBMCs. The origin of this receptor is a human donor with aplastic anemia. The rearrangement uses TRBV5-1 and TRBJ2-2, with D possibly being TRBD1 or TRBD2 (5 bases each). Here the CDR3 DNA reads TGTGCCAGCAGCTTGGTCTGGGGGAAAGCAACCGGGGAGCTGTTTTTT. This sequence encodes CASSLVWGKATGELFF. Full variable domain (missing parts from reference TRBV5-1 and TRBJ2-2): KAGVTQTPRYLIKTRGQQVTLSCSPISGHRSVSWYQQTPGQGLQFLFEYFSETQRNKGNFPGRFSGRQFSNSRSEMNVSTLELGDSALYLCASSLVWGKATGELFFGEGSRLTVL.